The entry below describes one TCR beta chain. The CDR3 extends over 15 amino acids. Between the trimmed V and J ends, which lost 0 bases and 5 bases, there was a span of 14 bases. CDR1 is SGHRS, CDR2 YFSETQ, per germline. These data are taken from a study of blood T cell repertoires in COVID-19. On the study more broadly: The samples span acute and convalescent COVID-19 from the United States, Italy and Spain. Sources were T cells, B-cell-depleted T cells, or PBMCs; the material itself was cDNA or gDNA.

Source study methods: Nucleated cell counts were estimated from reference gene primer amplification. This table comes from immunoSEQ multiplex PCR, and its TCRdb copy is limited to in-frame clones, with some not included. V and J calls and clone size are copied from that table; D and trimming were computed from the DNA. The data contain fewer than 250,000 clones, 80% to 90% of them singletons. The chain has TRBV5-1 and TRBJ1-2; D unresolved. The sequence was obtained from a man in his fifties or sixties with acute or convalescent COVID-19. Source material: peripheral blood. The CDR3 here is CASSLAPTWTYGYTF. CDR3 sequence (DNA): TGCGCCAGCAGCTTGGCCCCGACATGGACTTATGGCTACACCTTC.